This T cell receptor (beta chain) originates from a study of spatial heterogeneity in lung cancer. Across the study: Beta-chain sequences were consistently detected more often than alpha-chain sequences.

Time point here: sample taken at primary tumor resection. Sequencing was performed on whole RNA extracted from tumor and nontumor lung tissue, or from frozen PBMC, and the material was left unsorted. The donor population consisted of over 55 patients with untreated, early-stage non-small cell lung cancer. There are 14 residues in the CDR3. From germline, CDR1 is SSHAT and CDR2 FNYEAQ (reference sequence). Each CDR3 protein is one row after TCRdb ran MiXCR on the 5' RACE reads. Of tens of thousands of distinct CDR3 sequences listed, 4% to 6% are singletons. As concerns this clonotype: An end of the junction differs from the germline gene, which may be a read error.

The chain carries TRBV7-7 and TRBJ2-5; 11 bases map to TRBD1. The material sequenced was PBMCs, taken at surgery. This clonotype originated in a female donor with early-stage non-small cell lung cancer. The CDR3 bases are TGTGCTAGCAGCACCGGGACAGGGGGGAAGACCCAGTACTTC. Protein product: CASSTGTGGKTQYF.